Sequencing of this TCR beta chain was carried out in a study of T cell responses to AZD1222 COVID-19 vaccine. Study-wide context: Second-dose timings of about 4 or about 12 weeks were pooled.

CDR3 length: 18 residues. V lost 3 bases and J lost 3; bases outside the gene matches: 10. CDR1 and CDR2 from the germline V gene are KGHDR and SFDVKD. Data came from immunoSEQ multiplex PCR; TCRdb stores just in-frame clones and leaves some out. The sample includes 90,000 to 100,000 clones, roughly 85% of them seen just once. The TCR sequence derives from an adult in good health. The sequencing used peripheral blood, collected on day 0 of AZD1222 vaccination. This chain connects TRBV24-1 to TRBJ2-2, with TRBD2 matching 9 bases. The CDR3 reads CATSDVDSGRGYTGELFF. CDR3 DNA sequence: TGTGCCACCAGTGATGTCGATAGCGGGAGAGGGTACACCGGGGAGCTGTTTTTT.